This TCR beta chain was observed in a study of identical twins. TCRdb fed the 5' RACE reads into MiXCR, producing one record per CDR3 protein. The sample lists about 1.7 million distinct CDR3 sequences, under 35% occurring once. Per the germline V gene, CDR1 is ENHRY and CDR2 is SYGVKD. The CDR3 loop spans 12 amino acids. V gave up 6 bases and J gave up 4 bases, with 6 bases separating them. Sequencing used cord blood. This chain uses TRBV10-3 with TRBJ1-4; D is ambiguous. This clonotype was obtained from a newborn girl in good health. CDR3 nucleotides: TGTGCCATCAGGGACCTTAATGAAAAACTGTTTTTT. Its protein is CAIRDLNEKLFF.